A single sample is the source of the 27 T cell receptor beta chains below, sequenced in a study of T cells expressing NK-cell markers (dated by TCRdb to the early 2020s). The library came from 5' RACE. The sequencer was an Illumina HiSeq 2000. TCRdb reprocessed the reads, reporting each CDR3 protein sequence once and no DNA. The sample's table lists a count of 350,000 to 400,000 distinct CDR3 sequences. The ten largest account for 9.5% to 12% of the sample. The sequencing sample was made of blood T cells: a sorted CD56 or NKG2C T cell subset, CD4+ or CD8+ T cells, or bulk PBMC T cells (not recorded which). These TCRs come from a woman between 50 and 59 years old in good health. Donor details come from another sample of the same person, matched by shared clones.

The chain recombines TRBV4-1 with TRBJ2-5; TCRdb's D call, TRBD2, is unchecked because there is no DNA. CDR3 size: 16 residues. Germline-derived CDR1 and CDR2 are MGHRA and YSYEKL. The CDR3 reads CASSQDIRTSFQTQYF.

The chain links TRBV12-3 or TRBV12-4 to TRBJ1-6; the TCRdb call, TRBD1, lacks DNA for checking. The CDR3 has 12 amino acids. CDR3 loop: CASSFPGTPLHF.

This CDR3 reads CASSYTLTAGANVLTF. This sequence joins TRBV6-5 and TRBJ2-6. This CDR3 is 16 amino acids long. The germline V gene encodes CDR1 MNHEY and CDR2 SVGAGI.

The chain combines TRBV29-1 with TRBJ2-2; lacking DNA, the TRBD2 call made by TCRdb goes unchecked. CDR3 length: 15 residues. CDR1 is SQVTM, CDR2 ANQGSEA, per germline. The CDR3 reads CSVASGRALAGELFF.

The chain uses TRBV29-1 and TRBJ2-1; the TCRdb call, TRBD2, lacks DNA for checking. The CDR3 is 15 residues long. Germline V gives CDR1 SQVTM, CDR2 ANQGSEA. This CDR3 is CSVRGLAGALGEQFF.

The rearrangement joins TRBV29-1 to TRBJ1-1. The CDR3 is 12 amino acids. Germline loops: CDR1 SQVTM, CDR2 ANQGSEA. CDR3 sequence: CSAYSAGTEAFF.

This chain joins TRBV19 and TRBJ1-4; the TRBD1 assignment by TCRdb is unverifiable without DNA. In germline, CDR1 is LNHDA, CDR2 SQIVND (reference sequence). The CDR3 covers 14 residues. CDR3 in amino acids: CASSIGEGNEKLFF. The full variable domain, rest sourced from reference TRBV19 and TRBJ1-4, is DGGITQSPKYLFRKEGQNVTLSCEQNLNHDAMYWYRQDPGQGLRLIYYSQIVNDFQKGDIAEGYSVSREKKESFPLTVTSAQKNPTAFYLCASSIGEGNEKLFFGSGTQLSVL.

The genes are TRBV20-1 and TRBJ1-4. The CDR3 has 15 residues. Germline loops: CDR1 DFQATT, CDR2 SNEGSKA (reference sequence). CDR3: CSARDSGSTNEKLFF.

This sequence joins TRBV5-1 and TRBJ1-1; with no DNA, the TCRdb D assignment of TRBD1 cannot be verified. This CDR3 spans 15 amino acids. CDR1 SGHRS and CDR2 YFSETQ come from the germline V gene. This CDR3 reads CASSLISQGPTEAFF.

The gene calls are TRBV4-1 and TRBJ2-3. The CDR3 loop spans 13 amino acids. CDR1 is MGHRA, CDR2 YSYEKL, per germline. The CDR3 region is CASGISATDTQYF.

The chain is built from TRBV5-5 and TRBJ2-4. Germline CDR1 is SGHKS and CDR2 is YYEKEE (reference sequence). The length of the CDR3 is 12 residues. CDR3 protein: CASSFPRLVQYF.

The chain recombines TRBV29-1 with TRBJ2-1; TCRdb designates TRBD1, a call that cannot be tested without DNA. The CDR3 has 14 residues. Germline CDR1 is SQVTM and CDR2 is ANQGSEA. CDR3 sequence: CSVVAGARGSEQFF.

The chain carries TRBV12-3 or TRBV12-4 and TRBJ2-1; TCRdb returns TRBD2, unconfirmable since there is no DNA. The CDR3 is 14 amino acids. The CDR3 protein is CASSIRRVNDEQFF.

V gene TRBV13 combines with J gene TRBJ2-1; TCRdb proposes TRBD2, but this gene call is untestable without DNA. Germline-derived CDR1 and CDR2 are PRHDT and FYEKMQ (reference sequence). The CDR3 is 17 residues long. The CDR3 reads CASSLELAGPGGEEQFF.

This chain joins TRBV5-1 and TRBJ2-1; there is no DNA to check the TCRdb D call of TRBD2. CDR1 is SGHRS, CDR2 YFSETQ, per germline. This CDR3 is 17 amino acids long. The CDR3 sequence: CASSPTEASNLYNEQFF.

V and J are TRBV25-1 and TRBJ2-1; TCRdb names TRBD2, which stays unverified in the absence of DNA. Germline V CDR1 and CDR2: MGHDK, SYGVNS. This CDR3 is 15 amino acids long. The CDR3 loop is CASSDLAGDTGEQFF.

V and J are TRBV24-1 and TRBJ2-1; TCRdb returns TRBD2, unconfirmable since there is no DNA. Germline CDR1 KGHDR, CDR2 SFDVKD. CDR3 size: 19 residues. The CDR3 reads CATSDPGTSGRAGVNEQFF.

The rearrangement uses TRBV7-3 and TRBJ1-2; TCRdb's assignment of TRBD1 cannot be checked, as there is no DNA. The CDR3 extends over 14 amino acids. Germline V gene data show CDR1 as SGHTA and CDR2 as FQGTGA. The CDR3 reads CASSPGGGRDGYTF.

V and J are TRBV10-1 and TRBJ2-2. Germline V lookup: CDR1 WNHNN, CDR2 SYGVQD (reference sequence). This CDR3 spans 14 amino acids. The CDR3: CASSESPVTGELFF.

The V call is TRBV6-2 or TRBV6-3, the J call TRBJ2-1. Germline CDR1 MNHEY, CDR2 SVGEGT. CDR3 size: 13 residues. CDR3 residues: CASFTLPYNEQFF.

J is TRBJ2-7 and V is TRBV3-1; without DNA, the TCRdb call of TRBD1 cannot be checked. The CDR3 length is 15 residues. Germline CDR1 and CDR2: LGHDT and YNNKEL (reference sequence). The CDR3 reads CASSQDRGRTYEQYF.

V and J are TRBV7-9 and TRBJ2-3; TCRdb's D gene call, TRBD1, goes unchecked for lack of DNA. CDR1 and CDR2 (germline): SEHNR, FQNEAQ (reference sequence). The CDR3 totals 16 residues. The CDR3 sequence is CASSLLGAGPTDTQYF.

V gene TRBV12-5 combines with J gene TRBJ2-1; the D call from TCRdb, TRBD2, cannot be confirmed without DNA. The CDR3 sequence is 21 residues long. The germline V gene has CDR1 LGHNT and CDR2 FRNRAP. The CDR3 is CASGLVPSGTGTSGSRNEQFF.

The chain is built from TRBV11-2 and TRBJ2-3; TCRdb's D call, TRBD1, is unchecked because there is no DNA. The length of the CDR3 is 14 residues. Germline lookup yields CDR1 SGHAT and CDR2 FQNNGV. CDR3 region: CASRPLPGTDTQYF. Drawing the rest from reference TRBV11-2 and TRBJ2-3, the complete variable domain is EAGVAQSPRYKIIEKRQSVAFWCNPISGHATLYWYQQILGQGPKLLIQFQNNGVVDDSQLPKDRFSAERLKGVDSTLKIQPAKLEDSAVYLCASRPLPGTDTQYFGPGTRLTVL.

This chain links TRBV12-3 or TRBV12-4 with TRBJ2-1; TCRdb returns TRBD2, unconfirmable since there is no DNA. This CDR3 has 16 amino acids. The CDR3 spells CASSLAVGSGSNEQFF.

V gene TRBV12-5 combines with J gene TRBJ2-7. Germline-derived CDR1 and CDR2 are LGHNT and FRNRAP. CDR3 length: 11 residues. The CDR3 spells CASGADEEQYF.

The chain links TRBV20-1 to TRBJ2-7; TCRdb's D call of TRBD2 is untestable without DNA. The germline CDR1 and CDR2 sequences are DFQATT and SNEGSKA (reference sequence). The CDR3 contains 15 residues. CDR3 protein: CSARDRDGSIYEQYF.